This T cell receptor (beta chain) was profiled in a study of OX40 agonist ivuxolimab in advanced cancers. Study overall: Among those enrolled, mean age was about 62 years (range roughly 20 to 85) and approximately 80% were male. Prior anti-PD-1, anti-PD-L1 or anti-CTLA-4 therapy did not bar entry, and about 40% had some. Study observations and caveats: CD4+ and CD8+ blood T cells expanded clonally by week 6 at 0.1 to 3.0 mg/kg.

Produced via immunoSEQ multiplex PCR; TCRdb's table is partial and in-frame only. Counted here are about 83,000 clones, 84% occurring once; the ten biggest clones make up 1.5% to 2%. Worth noting for this clone: Antigen: not known.

The source of this sequence is an adult with an advanced solid tumor such as melanoma, head and neck, liver or kidney cancer. Sequenced material: CD4+ or CD8+ T cells sorted from blood, taken in a trial of the OX40 agonist ivuxolimab.

The CDR3 DNA reads TGTGCCAGCAGCTTCAGGAGGGCCGGGGAGACCCAGTACTTC. Amino acids: CASSFRRAGETQYF. The chain has TRBV7-2 and TRBJ2-5; perhaps TRBD2 as D (6 bases). This CDR3 region has 14 residues. The V gene lost 3 bases and the J gene lost 5 bases, with 13 bases spanning the gap. Germline V gene sequence: CDR1 SGHTA, CDR2 FQGNSA.